This entry describes one T cell receptor beta chain. This clonotype has ten or more counts. Its specific antigen is unknown. No base quality values were provided; no much bigger clone lies one nucleotide off. The TCR beta CDR3 regions were amplified from RNA transcripts. For the first round of RT-PCR on the TCR CDR3, the HTBI primer set was used together with the Qiagen OneStep RT-PCR kit. A second multiplex PCR round built the libraries, followed by size selection and purification. Paired-end sequencing of the libraries was performed with 100 bp reads on an Illumina HiSeq2000. The original pipeline was this. SOAPnuke was used to process the raw data, throwing out any read that contained adapters or uncalled bases, had a mean Phred below 15, or lacked an exact constant-primer or identifier match. High-quality paired reads were merged with COPE v1.2.5, and unique nucleotide sequences were defined as clonotypes. Clonotypes were aligned to IMGT TRBV, TRBD and TRBJ reference segments using MiTCR v1.1. The analysis included only V-J combinations with a frequency above 0.0001, which together covered over 98% of the repertoires. A TCS score was defined as the ratio of F50 (clonal expansion) to E x V (chaos), with BLOSUM62-based TCRdist applied between CDR3 peptides within each V-J. Welch's t-statistics and random forest reduced several hundred V-J features to 13, which were used in a naive Bayes classifier (R e1071). TCRdb reworked the public reads: Q25 trimming with fastp, MiXCR clone assembly, productive beta chains retained. Rows are combined by CDR3 protein, so each entry shows the most common genes and DNA. Here the V and J calls rest on TCRdb's processing, not on the authors' analysis. The sample table shows hundreds of thousands of distinct CDR3 sequences, and about 16% are seen once. Around 4% of the sample goes to the ten largest clones.

A distance of 12 bases separates the germline ends of V and J, which lose 5 bases and 7 bases respectively. Reading the germline V gene (reference sequence) gives CDR1 SEHNR and CDR2 FQNEAQ. The CDR3 sequence holds 13 residues, the cysteine and phenylalanine included. The DNA shown is the 39-base CDR3, in frame from base 1. Graves' hyperthyroidism was defined as stable when no progression to ophthalmopathy occurred over 18 months of follow-up. The hyperthyroidism patients were between 18 and 65 years old and newly diagnosed, with a disease duration of less than 2 months. Exclusion was applied to patients with uncontrolled infections, other autoimmune diseases, pregnancy or lactation. Diagnoses were established on the basis of clinical symptoms, serum thyroxine and TRAb, thyroid ultrasound, and orbital computed tomography. PBMCs were isolated from more than 9 ml of fresh peripheral blood by Ficoll-Paque density gradient centrifugation. Total RNA was extracted using Trizol reagent, and RNA quality was assessed on an Agilent 2100 Bioanalyzer.

The data are from a study of T cells in Graves' hyperthyroidism and ophthalmopathy (dated by TCRdb to the late 2010s). Describing the broader study: Peripheral blood samples were taken at the time of initial diagnosis, prior to any treatment. The paper reports TCR Vbeta CDR3 sequencing of more than 120 peripheral blood samples: under 45 ophthalmopathy, around 80 hyperthyroidism and around 17 progressor patients. TCR V-J signatures able to tell the groups apart were searched for in a discovery cohort of 95 to 100 patients, of whom more than 40 had Graves' ophthalmopathy and some 60 had stable Graves' hyperthyroidism. After sampling, hyperthyroidism patients received methimazole starting at 30 mg daily, and ophthalmopathy patients received high-dose intravenous methylprednisolone. Whether ophthalmopathy could be predicted prospectively was tested in an independent validation cohort made up of 18 to 20 hyperthyroidism patients plus 17 patients who later progressed to ophthalmopathy. For training and testing, the 110 or so patients in the discovery cohort were randomly divided in a 7:3 ratio. In about 6 Graves' hyperthyroidism patients, the study also compared T-cell repertoires from thyroid tissue with T-cell repertoires from blood.

The paper as a whole reports these results and caveats: Blood samples also contained most of the expanded thyroid clonotypes (frequency above 0.001), which suggests that blood repertoires may reflect thyroid immune responses. No statistical method was used to fix the sample size in advance, and group allocation was not hidden from the investigators. In validation, the model predicted progression to ophthalmopathy a median of 6.5 months before onset, with over 55% sensitivity and roughly 73% specificity. In cross-validation, a model built on a 13 V-J signature told ophthalmopathy apart from stable hyperthyroidism with approximately 90% sensitivity and about 81% specificity, and in testing the same model reached 80%/75%.

Here the chain combines TRBV7-9 and TRBJ2-4; 5 matching bases give a weak D call of TRBD2. The receptor was isolated from a woman in her thirties with Graves' hyperthyroidism. Specimen: blood. The DNA sequence is given as TGTGCCAGCAGCCCGGACTCCCCGAACATTCAGTACTTC. This yields the protein CASSPDSPNIQYF.